This T cell receptor (beta chain) appears in the sequencing data of a study of human T cells and chemical hapten exposure. Time point of the sample: healthy volunteer bleed at 6 weeks. The starting material, unfractionated whole blood, was used for total RNA extraction. The length of the CDR3 is 12 residues. The V end was cut by 6 bases, the J end by 5 bases, with 14 bases between. The V gene's germline CDR1 is DFQATT and CDR2 SNEGSKA (reference sequence). A single record per CDR3 protein comes from TCRdb applying MiXCR to the RACE reads. Counted here are approximately 79,000 distinct CDR3 sequences, over 7% occurring once; the ten biggest clones make up over 1.5%.

The chain couples TRBV20-1 to TRBJ2-7; perhaps D is TRBD1 or TRBD2 (5 bases each). Specimen: whole blood. This TCR derives from a male donor in good health. Some clones in this sample may be carry-over from other donors' samples. As DNA, the CDR3 is TGCAGTGCCGAGGGGTCAGGGCACGAGCAGTACTTC. It yields the protein CSAEGSGHEQYF.